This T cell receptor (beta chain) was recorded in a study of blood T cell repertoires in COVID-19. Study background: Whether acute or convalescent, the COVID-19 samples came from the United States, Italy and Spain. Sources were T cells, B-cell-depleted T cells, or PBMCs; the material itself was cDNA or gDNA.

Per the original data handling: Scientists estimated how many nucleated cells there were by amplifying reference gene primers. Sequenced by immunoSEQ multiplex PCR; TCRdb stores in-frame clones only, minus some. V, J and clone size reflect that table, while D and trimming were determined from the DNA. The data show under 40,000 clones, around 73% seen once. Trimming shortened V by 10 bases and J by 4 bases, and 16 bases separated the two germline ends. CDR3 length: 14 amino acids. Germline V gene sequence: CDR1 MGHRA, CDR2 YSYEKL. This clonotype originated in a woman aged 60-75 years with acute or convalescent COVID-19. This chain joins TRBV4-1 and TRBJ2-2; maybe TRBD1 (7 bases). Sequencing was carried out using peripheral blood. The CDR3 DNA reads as TGCGCCACCTCCAGGGGGGTAGGCACCGGGGAGCTGTTTTTT. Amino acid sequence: CATSRGVGTGELFF.